This entry features one TCR beta chain sequence. This sample is drawn from a study of blood T cell repertoires in COVID-19. Study overall: The origin of the acute and convalescent COVID-19 samples was the United States, Italy and Spain.

This CDR3 spans 17 amino acids. The V and J ends lost 4 bases and 5 bases, in that order; junction bases with no gene match: 10. Looked up from germline, CDR1 is SGHTS and CDR2 is YDEGEE. The repertoire was sequenced with immunoSEQ multiplex PCR; TCRdb's copy has only in-frame clones and lacks some. The sample carries 390,000 or so clones, around 91% recorded once. The sequenced sample consisted of PBMCs or T cells enriched from blood (not recorded which). The receptor was derived from a man aged 18-30 years who had recovered from COVID-19. V gene TRBV5-8 combines with J gene TRBJ2-3; 13 nucleotides line up with TRBD2. In DNA, the CDR3 is TGTGCCAGCAGCCCCGGACTAGCGGGGGTCATTAGAGATACGCAGTATTTT. This sequence encodes CASSPGLAGVIRDTQYF.